The rows below give T cell receptor beta chains drawn from one sample of a study of OX40 agonist ivuxolimab in advanced cancers. TCRdb's table, derived via immunoSEQ multiplex PCR, lists solely in-frame clones and lacks some. The sample holds roughly 28,000 clones, over 75% seen once. The sample in question was CD4+ or CD8+ T cells sorted from blood, obtained in a trial of the OX40 agonist ivuxolimab. These receptors originate from an adult with an advanced solid tumor such as melanoma, head and neck, liver or kidney cancer. Both conserved end residues are part of each CDR3. A D gene is named only where the DNA matches it firmly. Clone size is given for some rows only: seen once, a few or many times, or a class if the clone is expanded.

V: TRBV9; D: TRBD1; size: -; length: 16; J: TRBJ2-1; CDR3: CASSTTPQGPLNEQFF; DNA: TGTGCCAGCAGCACAACCCCACAGGGGCCCCTTAATGAGCAGTTCTTC
V: TRBV27; D: TRBD2; size: -; length: 15; J: TRBJ2-1; CDR3: CASSNGTSGPNEQFF; DNA: TGTGCCAGCAGTAACGGGACTAGCGGGCCCAATGAGCAGTTCTTC
V: TRBV9; D: -; size: -; length: 14; J: TRBJ2-1; CDR3: CASSAPPSGHEQFF; DNA: TGTGCCAGCAGCGCCCCCCCTTCGGGGCATGAGCAGTTCTTC
V: TRBV28; D: TRBD1; size: -; length: 14; J: TRBJ1-2; CDR3: CASSSVDRSSGYTF; DNA: TGTGCCAGCAGTTCCGTGGACAGGTCGTCGGGCTACACCTTC
V: TRBV5-8; D: -; size: -; length: 15; J: TRBJ2-5; CDR3: CASSLRAGQRETQYF; DNA: TGTGCCAGCAGCTTGCGGGCGGGACAGCGAGAGACCCAGTACTTC
V: TRBV7-3; D: -; size: -; length: 13; J: TRBJ1-2; CDR3: CASSFGQGYGYTF; DNA: TGTGCCAGCAGCTTTGGCCAGGGGTATGGCTACACCTTC
V: TRBV9; D: -; size: medium-sized; length: 14; J: TRBJ2-7; CDR3: CASSVGDGLYEQYF; DNA: TGTGCCAGCAGCGTAGGGGACGGACTCTACGAGCAGTACTTC
V: TRBV7-9; D: -; size: few; length: 11; J: TRBJ1-5; CDR3: CASSSGGPQHF; DNA: TGTGCCAGCAGCTCCGGAGGGCCCCAGCATTTT
V: TRBV11-3; D: -; size: -; length: 14; J: TRBJ2-5; CDR3: CASSLFGVKETQYF; DNA: TGTGCCAGCAGCTTATTCGGGGTTAAAGAGACCCAGTACTTC
V: TRBV7-9; D: -; size: -; length: 12; J: TRBJ2-7; CDR3: CASSRVGYEQYF; DNA: TGTGCCAGCAGCAGGGTTGGATACGAGCAGTACTTC
V: TRBV6-1; D: -; size: -; length: 11; J: TRBJ2-7; CDR3: CASSDGREQYF; DNA: TGTGCCAGCAGTGACGGTCGGGAGCAGTACTTC
V: TRBV2; D: TRBD1; size: -; length: 17; J: TRBJ1-1; CDR3: CASSYRGQGRANTEAFF; DNA: TGTGCCAGCAGTTACCGTGGACAGGGAAGGGCGAACACTGAAGCTTTCTTT
V: TRBV28; D: TRBD1; size: -; length: 14; J: TRBJ2-7; CDR3: CASSPGQGSYEQYF; DNA: TGTGCCAGCAGTCCGGGACAGGGCTCCTACGAGCAGTACTTC
V: TRBV19; D: -; size: -; length: 13; J: TRBJ1-2; CDR3: CASSTPDSYGYTF; DNA: TGTGCCAGTAGTACCCCCGACAGCTATGGCTACACCTTC
V: TRBV7-9; D: -; size: -; length: 14; J: TRBJ1-1; CDR3: CASSLVWGSTEAFF; DNA: TGTGCCAGCAGCTTAGTGTGGGGTAGTACTGAAGCTTTCTTT
V: TRBV7-9; D: -; size: few; length: 15; J: TRBJ1-1; CDR3: CASSLALIEDTEAFF; DNA: TGTGCCAGCAGCTTAGCGCTTATCGAGGACACTGAAGCTTTCTTT
V: TRBV9; D: TRBD2; size: -; length: 15; J: TRBJ2-3; CDR3: CASSDSGGAGDTQYF; DNA: TGTGCCAGCAGCGATAGCGGGGGGGCCGGGGATACGCAGTATTTT
V: TRBV9; D: -; size: -; length: 17; J: TRBJ1-2; CDR3: CASSGGQNQFLNYGYTF; DNA: TGTGCCAGCAGCGGAGGACAGAACCAATTCCTGAACTATGGCTACACCTTC
V: TRBV5-6; D: -; size: few; length: 14; J: TRBJ1-5; CDR3: CASNYGGGGQPQHF; DNA: TGTGCCAGCAACTATGGGGGGGGAGGTCAGCCCCAGCATTTT
V: TRBV19; D: -; size: few; length: 16; J: TRBJ1-2; CDR3: CASSIFFNAGAVGYTF; DNA: TGTGCCAGTAGTATCTTTTTCAACGCAGGGGCTGTCGGCTACACCTTC
V: TRBV7-6; D: -; size: -; length: 16; J: TRBJ2-2; CDR3: CASSLALVRNTGELFF; DNA: TGTGCCAGCAGCTTAGCCTTGGTTCGAAACACCGGGGAGCTGTTTTTT
V: TRBV28; D: -; size: -; length: 15; J: TRBJ2-7; CDR3: CASSPLADGSGGQYF; DNA: TGTGCCAGCAGTCCCCTGGCCGACGGCTCTGGGGGGCAGTACTTC
V: TRBV15; D: -; size: few; length: 15; J: TRBJ1-1; CDR3: CATRGLVAANTEAFF; DNA: TGTGCCACCAGGGGCTTGGTAGCGGCGAACACTGAAGCTTTCTTT
V: TRBV6-5; D: TRBD1; size: few; length: 15; J: TRBJ1-2; CDR3: CASSPLTGGEYGYTF; DNA: TGTGCCAGCAGTCCATTGACAGGGGGCGAGTATGGCTACACCTTC
V: TRBV4-1; D: -; size: -; length: 14; J: TRBJ2-7; CDR3: CASSQDSLSYEQYF; DNA: TGCGCCAGCAGCCAGGACAGCCTCTCCTACGAGCAGTACTTC
V: TRBV29-1; D: TRBD2; size: -; length: 15; J: TRBJ2-7; CDR3: CSVHGVAGGLNEQYF; DNA: TGCAGCGTTCACGGGGTGGCGGGAGGGCTTAACGAGCAGTACTTC
V: TRBV7-6; D: -; size: -; length: 12; J: TRBJ1-2; CDR3: CASSPGTGGYTF; DNA: TGTGCCAGCAGCCCTGGGACTGGAGGCTACACCTTC
V: TRBV7-3; D: -; size: -; length: 19; J: TRBJ2-5; CDR3: CASSLMASGVKHYQETQYF; DNA: TGTGCCAGCAGCTTAATGGCGTCAGGGGTAAAACACTACCAAGAGACCCAGTACTTC
V: TRBV29-1; D: -; size: -; length: 14; J: TRBJ2-2; CDR3: CSGYGPGDTGELFF; DNA: TGCAGCGGCTACGGACCCGGGGACACCGGGGAGCTGTTTTTT
V: TRBV11-3; D: -; size: -; length: 15; J: TRBJ2-7; CDR3: CASSLDRGGNYEQYF; DNA: TGTGCCAGCAGCTTAGATCGAGGCGGAAACTACGAGCAGTACTTC
V: TRBV19; D: -; size: -; length: 13; J: TRBJ1-1; CDR3: CASDQSGGARAFF; DNA: TGTGCCAGCGATCAGTCCGGGGGCGCACGGGCTTTCTTT
V: TRBV6-1; D: -; size: -; length: 15; J: TRBJ2-7; CDR3: CASRDPGQETYEQYF; DNA: TGTGCCAGCAGGGACCCGGGGCAGGAAACCTACGAGCAGTACTTC
V: TRBV5-1; D: -; size: -; length: 14; J: TRBJ1-5; CDR3: CASSLGSGNQPQHF; DNA: TGCGCCAGCAGCTTGGGGTCAGGGAATCAGCCCCAGCATTTT
V: TRBV2; D: TRBD2; size: once; length: 16; J: TRBJ2-1; CDR3: CAIYPTSGRVGNEQFF; DNA: TGTGCCATATACCCGACTAGCGGGAGGGTTGGGAATGAGCAGTTCTTC
V: TRBV14; D: -; size: -; length: 12; J: TRBJ1-2; CDR3: CASSPSKGSYTF; DNA: TGTGCCAGCAGCCCCTCAAAGGGCAGCTACACCTTC